Below, 26 T cell receptor beta chains from the same sample are listed, as sequenced in a study of blood T cell repertoires in COVID-19. Sequenced by immunoSEQ multiplex PCR; TCRdb stores in-frame clones only, minus some. The repertoire has roughly 250,000 clones, 80% to 90% of them found once; the top ten carry approximately 3.4%. Input material: PBMCs or T cells enriched from blood (not recorded which). The receptors come from a woman in her thirties or forties who had been exposed to COVID-19.

This clone was counted at least ten times. V gene TRBV9 combines with J gene TRBJ2-4; D possibly corresponds to TRBD1 (6 bases). The CDR3 covers 15 residues. Trimming shortened V by 4 bases and J by 7 bases, and 18 bases separated the two germline ends. In germline, CDR1 is SGDLS, CDR2 YYNGEE. The CDR3 region is CASSPRSGGGNIQYF. The CDR3 coding sequence is TGTGCCAGCAGCCCACGGTCTGGGGGCGGGAACATTCAGTACTTC.

This chain links TRBV5-1 with TRBJ2-1; 8 nucleotides agree with TRBD2. CDR3 length: 14 amino acids. With V trimmed by 4 bases and J by 6 bases, 6 bases remained unmatched. The germline gives CDR1 SGHRS, CDR2 YFSETQ. The CDR3, as DNA: TGCGCCAGCAGCCCGGTCGGGGGGGCCAATGAGCAGTTCTTC. It encodes CASSPVGGANEQFF. The whole variable domain, remainder taken from reference TRBV5-1 and TRBJ2-1, is KAGVTQTPRYLIKTRGQQVTLSCSPISGHRSVSWYQQTPGQGLQFLFEYFSETQRNKGNFPGRFSGRQFSNSRSEMNVSTLELGDSALYLCASSPVGGANEQFFGPGTRLTVL.

V gene TRBV7-2 combines with J gene TRBJ1-2, with D perhaps TRBD1 (6 bases). With 5 bases removed from V and 1 base from J, the gap between germline ends came to 17 bases. The CDR3 runs to 16 residues. CDR1 is SGHTA, CDR2 FQGNSA, per germline. The chain's CDR3 is CASSPYRARSNYGYTF. The CDR3 DNA follows: TGTGCCAGCAGCCCCTACAGGGCTCGGAGTAACTATGGCTACACCTTC.

The V gene is TRBV18, the J gene TRBJ1-1; D unresolved. V was pared by 0 bases and J by 5 bases, with 10 bases between. There are 14 residues in the CDR3. Germline V gene sequence: CDR1 KGHSH, CDR2 LQKENI. The CDR3 coding sequence is TGTGCCAGCTCACCACCGGATACGGGGACTGAAGCTTTCTTT. It is translated as CASSPPDTGTEAFF.

The chain links TRBV7-2 to TRBJ2-1; 8 bases fit TRBD2. CDR1 is SGHTA and CDR2 is FQGNSA in the germline V gene. With 2 bases clipped from V and 3 bases from J, the junction kept 3 bases outside the gene matches. The CDR3 consists of 15 residues. The CDR3, as DNA: TGTGCCAGCAGCTTATTCGGGAGGGTCTACAATGAGCAGTTCTTC. Amino acid sequence: CASSLFGRVYNEQFF.

The chain employs TRBV4-1 and TRBJ2-2; 14 bases are shared with TRBD2. From germline, CDR1 is MGHRA and CDR2 YSYEKL. Germline trimming cut 4 bases from V and 2 bases from J; bases unmatched to any gene: 12. CDR3 length: 20 amino acids. The chain's CDR3 is CASSPAYSGTSGGNTGELFF. The CDR3 nucleotides read TGCGCCAGCAGCCCCGCCTATTCCGGGACTAGCGGGGGAAACACCGGGGAGCTGTTTTTT.

The gene calls are TRBV7-9 and TRBJ1-1, with D uncertain. The CDR3 spans 12 residues. V gave up 3 bases and J gave up 3 bases, with 5 bases separating them. Germline CDR1 is SEHNR and CDR2 is FQNEAQ (reference sequence). The CDR3 region is CASSFIDTEAFF. Written as DNA, the CDR3 is TGTGCCAGCAGCTTTATCGACACTGAAGCTTTCTTT. Filled out from reference TRBV7-9 and TRBJ1-1, the complete variable domain reads DTGVSQNPRHKITKRGQNVTFRCDPISEHNRLYWYRQTLGQGPEFLTYFQNEAQLEKSRLLSDRFSAERPKGSFSTLEIQRTEQGDSAMYLCASSFIDTEAFFGQGTRLTVV.

The V call is TRBV5-4, the J call TRBJ1-4; 7 bases align to TRBD1. Germline CDR1 and CDR2: SGHNT and YYREEE (reference sequence). The V gene end was trimmed by 7 bases and the J gene end by 1 base; junction bases not matched to a gene: 7. The CDR3 extends over 15 amino acids. CDR3 nucleotides: TGTGCCAGCGGTAGGGGGCTTGGAACTAATGAAAAACTGTTTTTT. As protein: CASGRGLGTNEKLFF.

This chain connects TRBV28 to TRBJ1-6; 9 positions match TRBD1. Germline lookup yields CDR1 MDHEN and CDR2 SYDVKM. V was pared by 5 bases and J by 7 bases, with 6 bases of the junction left unmatched. The CDR3 is 15 amino acids. The CDR3 reads CASSEQGARNSPLHF. In DNA, the CDR3 is TGTGCCAGCAGTGAACAGGGGGCGCGGAATTCACCCCTCCACTTT.

The chain joins TRBV13 to TRBJ1-4; weak D call: TRBD1 (6 bases). This CDR3 contains 13 residues. Germline CDR1 and CDR2: PRHDT and FYEKMQ (reference sequence). V lost 5 bases and J 8 bases, leaving 12 bases between the germline ends. This CDR3 reads CASSNRVSEKLFF. The DNA for the CDR3 is TGTGCCAGCAGCAACAGGGTTAGCGAAAAACTGTTTTTT. The complete variable domain, with remaining parts taken from reference TRBV13 and TRBJ1-4, reads AAGVIQSPRHLIKEKRETATLKCYPIPRHDTVYWYQQGPGQDPQFLISFYEKMQSDKGSIPDRFSAQQFSDYHSELNMSSLELGDSALYFCASSNRVSEKLFFGSGTQLSVL.

The chain couples TRBV19 to TRBJ1-6, with TRBD1 matching over 10 bases. The CDR3 contains 13 residues. From germline, CDR1 is LNHDA and CDR2 SQIVND (reference sequence). V gave up 9 bases and J gave up 10 bases; unmatched junction bases: 6. The CDR3 DNA sequence: TGTGCCAGCATGGACAGGGGGGAGTCACCCCTCCACTTT. This encodes CASMDRGESPLHF.

V is TRBV5-1 and J is TRBJ1-5, with D perhaps matching TRBD1 (6 bases). CDR1 is SGHRS and CDR2 is YFSETQ in the germline V gene. V shed 4 bases and J shed 6 bases, with 14 bases lying between them. This CDR3 has 14 residues. CDR3: CASSVGAGGQPQHF. In DNA, the CDR3 is TGCGCCAGCAGCGTGGGGGCGGGAGGTCAGCCCCAGCATTTT.

In DNA form, the CDR3 reads TGTGCCAGCAGCTTAGATGCAGGGGGGACTAATGAAAAACTGTTTTTT. It specifies CASSLDAGGTNEKLFF. The chain employs TRBV7-8 and TRBJ1-4; 7 positions match TRBD1. The CDR3 loop spans 16 amino acids. Germline CDR1 reads SGHVS; CDR2 reads FQNEAQ. The J segment lost 2 bases and the V segment lost 1 base, leaving 4 bases of the junction unmatched.

This chain uses TRBV7-2 with TRBJ2-2; 12 bases match TRBD2. This CDR3 has 17 amino acids. Germline CDR1 and CDR2: SGHTA and FQGNSA. The J segment lost 5 bases and the V segment lost 3 bases, leaving 7 bases of the junction unmatched. The CDR3 spells CASSFSSGTSGTGELFF. CDR3 coding DNA: TGTGCCAGCAGCTTCAGCTCCGGGACTAGCGGGACCGGGGAGCTGTTTTTT.

This clone was observed a single time. The rearrangement links TRBV28 to TRBJ1-1; D remains unclear. V was shortened by 4 bases and J by 6 bases, with 15 bases between the two germline ends. Germline V lookup: CDR1 MDHEN, CDR2 SYDVKM. CDR3 length: 14 residues. The CDR3 DNA is TGTGCCAGCAGTTCGGCCCAACGGAGGGCTGAAGCTTTCTTT. Residues: CASSSAQRRAEAFF.

This rearrangement joins TRBV7-2 to TRBJ2-5, with TRBD1 as a possible D gene (5 bases). Trimming left V 4 bases short and J 1 base short, with 19 bases between. Germline values: CDR1 SGHTA, CDR2 FQGNSA. This CDR3 is built from 17 residues. The CDR3 spells CASSSNLGAASQETQYF. The CDR3 nucleotides read TGTGCCAGCAGCTCAAACTTAGGGGCGGCCTCCCAAGAGACCCAGTACTTC. The whole variable domain, filled in from reference TRBV7-2 and TRBJ2-5, reads GAGVSQSPSNKVTEKGKDVELRCDPISGHTALYWYRQSLGQGLEFLIYFQGNSAPDKSGLPSDRFSAERTGGSVSTLTIQRTQQEDSAVYLCASSSNLGAASQETQYFGPGTRLLVL.

The V call is TRBV14, the J call TRBJ1-1; D not resolved. CDR3 length: 13 residues. Germline assignment: CDR1 SGHDN and CDR2 FVKESK. Trimming left V 2 bases short and J 4 bases short, with 8 bases between. The CDR3 loop is CASSQLRSTEAFF. CDR3 DNA sequence: TGTGCCAGCAGCCAATTACGGAGCACTGAAGCTTTCTTT.

This rearrangement joins TRBV28 to TRBJ1-6, with no clear D. V lost 2 bases to trimming and J lost 5 bases, with 10 bases between them. The CDR3 runs to 15 residues. Per germline, CDR1 MDHEN and CDR2 SYDVKM. CDR3 sequence: CASSLVPGNNSPLHF. As DNA, the CDR3 is TGTGCCAGCAGTTTAGTCCCGGGTAATAATTCACCCCTCCACTTT.

This clone was recorded only once. The J gene is TRBJ1-5, the V gene TRBV12-3 or TRBV12-4; a weak D match, TRBD1 (5 bases). This CDR3 has 12 amino acids. V lost 7 bases and J 4 bases, leaving 8 bases between the germline ends. The CDR3 bases are TGTGCCAGCACCCCAGGGAATCAGCCCCAGCATTTT. It specifies CASTPGNQPQHF.

The chain has TRBV30 and TRBJ2-5; 9 positions agree with TRBD2. Trimming took 8 bases from V and 5 from J; bases not matched to a gene: 18. Germline V gene sequence: CDR1 GTSNPN, CDR2 SVGIG (reference sequence). CDR3 length: 16 residues. This CDR3 reads CARGADRTSADETQYF. The CDR3 region has the DNA TGTGCCCGAGGGGCAGATAGGACTAGCGCCGACGAGACCCAGTACTTC.

This rearrangement joins TRBV2 to TRBJ2-4, with TRBD1 identical over 9 bases. The CDR3 extends over 14 amino acids. Looked up from germline, CDR1 is SNHLY and CDR2 is FYNNEI. V was pared by 6 bases and J by 7 bases, with 7 bases of the junction left unmatched. In DNA, the CDR3 is TGTGCCAGCAGGGCACAGACAGGGGGGAACATTCAGTACTTC. Its translation: CASRAQTGGNIQYF. The full variable domain, with the rest looked up from reference TRBV2 and TRBJ2-4, is EPEVTQTPSHQVTQMGQEVILRCVPISNHLYFYWYRQILGQKVEFLVSFYNNEISEKSEIFDDQFSVERPDGSNFTLKIRSTKLEDSAMYFCASRAQTGGNIQYFGAGTRLSVL.

This chain links TRBV6-6 with TRBJ1-6; TRBD1 might be the D (5 bases). The CDR3 has 18 amino acids. The germline V and J ends were trimmed by 5 bases and 0 bases, with 17 bases remaining between them. Per the germline V gene, CDR1 is MNHNY and CDR2 is SVGAGI (reference sequence). CDR3 protein: CASSPFRGISSYNSPLHF. As DNA, the CDR3 is TGTGCCAGCAGTCCTTTTCGGGGGATCAGCTCCTATAATTCACCCCTCCACTTT.

A single count supports this clone. The chain combines TRBV14 with TRBJ1-1; D not resolved. Germline CDR1 is SGHDN and CDR2 is FVKESK. The CDR3 runs 11 residues. The V and J ends lost 0 bases and 7 bases respectively, with 3 bases between them. Written as DNA, the CDR3 is TGTGCCAGCAGCCAAGACATTGAAGCTTTCTTT. Encoded protein: CASSQDIEAFF.

V and J are TRBV30 and TRBJ1-1; 8 bases are shared with TRBD1. The CDR3 has 15 amino acids. J gave up 1 base and V 3 bases, and 7 bases lay outside the gene matches. CDR1 is GTSNPN, CDR2 SVGIG, per germline (reference sequence). The CDR3 coding sequence is TGTGCCTGGAGAGAAGCTGGGACAGGGAACACTGAAGCTTTCTTT. Its protein is CAWREAGTGNTEAFF.

This chain joins TRBV25-1 and TRBJ1-1; D is possibly TRBD1 (5 bases). Germline values: CDR1 MGHDK, CDR2 SYGVNS. CDR3 length equals 14 residues. Trimming removed 3 bases at V and 1 base at J, with 9 bases between. The CDR3 here is CASSDYDRNTEAFF. The CDR3 DNA is TGTGCCAGCAGTGACTACGACAGGAACACTGAAGCTTTCTTT.

The chain couples TRBV9 to TRBJ2-7, with a weak D call TRBD1 (5 bases). The CDR3 totals 18 residues. Trimming left V 6 bases short and J 4 bases short, with 29 bases between. Germline V gives CDR1 SGDLS, CDR2 YYNGEE. Written as DNA, the CDR3 is TGTGCCAGCACGGAGAGCCCCCCCCCGGCAGGGATCCGATACGAGCAGTACTTC. It is translated as CASTESPPPAGIRYEQYF.